The present TCR beta chain was sequenced within a study of early T cells in non-severe SARS-CoV-2 infection. Study at large: Unsorted whole-blood RNA was sequenced in bulk, leaving chains unpaired.

In its sample, this clonotype was seen many times. Its cognate antigen is unknown. Findings and caveats of the study: Clonotype matching in VDJdb favored anti-spike CD8 responses and did not capture private and CD4 specificities.

MiXCR was run by TCRdb on the 5' RACE reads, yielding one entry per CDR3 protein. Of fewer than 30,000 distinct CDR3 sequences in the sample, about 4.8% were seen once. V trimming: 2 bases; J trimming: 7 bases; junction bases outside the gene matches: 3. CDR1 is SNHLY and CDR2 is FYNNEI in the germline V gene. This CDR3 comprises 14 residues. The TCR comes from an adult who was a healthcare worker with PCR-confirmed SARS-CoV-2 infection or an uninfected control (not recorded which). Sequenced input: whole blood. J is TRBJ1-5 and V is TRBV2, with 9 bases that match TRBD1. CDR3 DNA sequence: TGTGCCAGCAGTGAAAGGACAGGGGCGCAGCCCCAGCATTTT. Amino acids: CASSERTGAQPQHF.